This entry lists 10 T cell receptor beta chains sequenced from one sample in a study of blood T cell repertoires in COVID-19. Using immunoSEQ multiplex PCR, the repertoire was profiled, and TCRdb retains in-frame clones only, with some absent. Of around 150,000 clones detected, 85% appear once; the ten largest clones hold over 3%. The material sequenced was peripheral blood. These TCRs come from a human donor with acute or convalescent COVID-19. The donor label of this sample is uncertain.

The CDR3, as DNA: TGTGCCAGCGCGGGGACAGGGCGAATGAACACTGAAGCTTTCTTT. This translates into CASAGTGRMNTEAFF. The chain joins TRBV7-9 to TRBJ1-1, with 9 bases that match TRBD1. CDR1 and CDR2 (germline): SEHNR, FQNEAQ (reference sequence). V lost 8 bases and J lost 0; bases outside the gene matches: 7. The CDR3 covers 15 residues.

The V gene is TRBV7-8, the J gene TRBJ1-2; D is possibly TRBD1 (5 bases). CDR1 and CDR2 (germline): SGHVS, FQNEAQ. There are 15 residues in the CDR3. V was shortened by 5 bases and J by 1 base, with 14 bases between the two germline ends. CDR3 sequence (DNA): TGTGCCAGCAGCCGAGAAGTCGGGGGTAACTATGGCTACACCTTC. Translation: CASSREVGGNYGYTF.

The chain couples TRBV24-1 to TRBJ2-1; D is perhaps TRBD1 (7 bases). Looked up from germline, CDR1 is KGHDR and CDR2 is SFDVKD. Trimming removed 9 bases from V and 6 bases from J, with 17 bases in between. The CDR3 consists of 14 residues. CDR3 protein: CATAGGNSPNEQFF. CDR3 nucleotides: TGTGCCACCGCAGGGGGGAATAGTCCCAATGAGCAGTTCTTC.

The DNA of the CDR3 is TGTGCCAGCAAGTTTTTCCCGGGACAGGGCTTTGGTGGAAACACCATATATTTT. It yields the protein CASKFFPGQGFGGNTIYF. This rearrangement joins TRBV28 to TRBJ1-3; TRBD1 agrees at 9 bases. The CDR3 contains 18 residues. Losses at the gene ends were 7 bases for V and 3 bases for J; bases not matched to a gene: 16. The germline V gene encodes CDR1 MDHEN and CDR2 SYDVKM.

The chain has TRBV9 and TRBJ1-2; 8 bases match TRBD1. Unmatched junction bases numbered 11, after V lost 3 bases and J lost 4 bases. Germline CDR1 is SGDLS and CDR2 is YYNGEE. The CDR3 is 16 amino acids. CDR3 DNA: TGTGCCAGCAGCGACCGCCGGGACAGGTTATTCTATGGCTACACCTTC. Protein: CASSDRRDRLFYGYTF. Based on the CDR3 plus reference TRBV9 and TRBJ1-2, the full variable domain is DSGVTQTPKHLITATGQRVTLRCSPRSGDLSVYWYQQSLDQGLQFLIQYYNGEERAKGNILERFSAQQFPDLHSELNLSSLELGDSALYFCASSDRRDRLFYGYTFGSGTRLTVV.

The V and J genes are TRBV6-2 or TRBV6-3 and TRBJ2-2, with 9 nucleotides matching TRBD2. The V gene end was trimmed by 2 bases and the J gene end by 2 bases; junction bases not matched to a gene: 9. The CDR3 extends over 18 amino acids. Germline values: CDR1 MNHEY, CDR2 SVGEGT. CDR3 coding DNA: TGTGCCAGCAGTTACCTAGCGGGGTATTCTATCAACACCGGGGAGCTGTTTTTT. Amino acid sequence: CASSYLAGYSINTGELFF.

The chain couples TRBV5-1 to TRBJ2-7; D is possibly TRBD2 (5 bases). The V end lost 6 bases, the J end lost 5 bases, and 9 bases lay between the germline ends. The CDR3 sequence is 11 residues long. Looked up from germline, CDR1 is SGHRS and CDR2 is YFSETQ. The CDR3 DNA follows: TGCGCCAGCAAGTCCGGGAACGAGCAGTACTTC. Translation gives CASKSGNEQYF. The full variable domain, with the rest looked up from reference TRBV5-1 and TRBJ2-7, is KAGVTQTPRYLIKTRGQQVTLSCSPISGHRSVSWYQQTPGQGLQFLFEYFSETQRNKGNFPGRFSGRQFSNSRSEMNVSTLELGDSALYLCASKSGNEQYFGPGTRLTVT.

This chain connects TRBV7-3 to TRBJ2-3; TRBD2 aligns across 8 bases. Germline V lookup: CDR1 SGHTA, CDR2 FQGTGA. The CDR3 runs to 15 residues. The junction had 3 bases not matched to a gene; V was cut back by 4 bases and J by 0 bases. The CDR3 DNA follows: TGTGCCAGCAGCTCCATAGCGGGGAGCACAGATACGCAGTATTTT. Translated: CASSSIAGSTDTQYF.

This clone appeared once. The V call is TRBV7-2, the J call TRBJ2-2; perhaps TRBD2 as D (6 bases). CDR1 and CDR2 from the germline V gene are SGHTA and FQGNSA. There are 16 residues in the CDR3. Between the trimmed V and J ends, which lost 3 bases and 4 bases, there was a span of 15 bases. CDR3 protein: CASSFRGRRGTGELFF. CDR3 in DNA: TGTGCCAGCAGCTTTAGGGGAAGGCGGGGCACCGGGGAGCTGTTTTTT.

J is TRBJ1-3 and V is TRBV18, with D possibly TRBD1 on 6 matching bases. This CDR3 contains 15 residues. The V gene's germline CDR1 is KGHSH and CDR2 LQKENI. V was clipped by 6 bases and J by 0 bases, with 12 bases between them. The CDR3 region is CASSPTGHSGNTIYF. CDR3 in DNA: TGTGCCAGCTCCCCAACGGGACACTCTGGAAACACCATATATTTT.